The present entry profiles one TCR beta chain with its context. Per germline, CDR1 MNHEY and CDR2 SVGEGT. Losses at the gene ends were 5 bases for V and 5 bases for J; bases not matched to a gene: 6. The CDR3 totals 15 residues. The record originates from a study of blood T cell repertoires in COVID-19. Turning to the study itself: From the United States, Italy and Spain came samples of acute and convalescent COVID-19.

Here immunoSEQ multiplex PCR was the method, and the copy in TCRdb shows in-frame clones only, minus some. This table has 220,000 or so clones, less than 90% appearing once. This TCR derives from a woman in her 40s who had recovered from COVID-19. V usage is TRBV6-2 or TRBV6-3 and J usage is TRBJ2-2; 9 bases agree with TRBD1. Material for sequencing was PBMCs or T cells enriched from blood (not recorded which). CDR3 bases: TGTGCCAGCAGTAGAACAGGGGGCAGGACCGGGGAGCTGTTTTTT. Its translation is CASSRTGGRTGELFF.